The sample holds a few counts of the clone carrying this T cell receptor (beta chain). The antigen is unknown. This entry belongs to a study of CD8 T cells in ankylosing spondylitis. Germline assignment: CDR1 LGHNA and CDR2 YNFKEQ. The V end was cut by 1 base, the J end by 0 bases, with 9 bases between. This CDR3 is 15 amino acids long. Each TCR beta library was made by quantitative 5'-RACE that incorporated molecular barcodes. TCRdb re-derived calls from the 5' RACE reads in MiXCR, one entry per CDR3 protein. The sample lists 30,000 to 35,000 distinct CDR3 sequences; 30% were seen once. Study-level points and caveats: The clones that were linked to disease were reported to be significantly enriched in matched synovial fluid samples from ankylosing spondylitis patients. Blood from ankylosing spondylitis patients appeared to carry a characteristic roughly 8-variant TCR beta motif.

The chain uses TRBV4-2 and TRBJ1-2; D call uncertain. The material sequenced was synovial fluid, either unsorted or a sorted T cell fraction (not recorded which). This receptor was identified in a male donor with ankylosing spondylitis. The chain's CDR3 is CASSQAGSANYGYTF. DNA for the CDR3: TGTGCCAGCAGCCAAGCAGGCAGCGCTAACTATGGCTACACCTTC.